One and the same sample provided the 25 T cell receptor beta chains below, sequenced in a study of blood T cell repertoires in COVID-19. The table came from immunoSEQ multiplex PCR; TCRdb's copy has only in-frame clones and leaves some out. The sample contains about 380,000 clones, more than 70% of which appear only once. Material: PBMCs or T cells enriched from blood (not recorded which). These receptors came from a man between 25 and 39 years old who had recovered from COVID-19.

This sequence joins TRBV3-1 (or the pseudogene TRBV3-2) and TRBJ2-1; TRBD2 matches at 7 bases. CDR3 length: 14 amino acids. Looked up from germline, CDR1 is LGHDT and CDR2 is YNNKEL (reference sequence). Trimming took 4 bases from V and 7 from J; bases not matched to a gene: 7. CDR3 sequence: CASSPRLAKNEQFF. As DNA, the CDR3 is TGTGCCAGCAGCCCAAGACTAGCTAAGAATGAGCAGTTCTTC.

The V gene is TRBV5-4, the J gene TRBJ1-4; TRBD1 aligns across 9 bases. The V gene end was trimmed by 0 bases and the J gene end by 2 bases; junction bases not matched to a gene: 2. This CDR3 has 16 amino acids. Germline CDR1 reads SGHNT; CDR2 reads YYREEE (reference sequence). The CDR3 is CASSLGTGETNEKLFF. The CDR3 DNA follows: TGTGCCAGCAGCTTGGGGACAGGGGAGACTAATGAAAAACTGTTTTTT.

The V and J genes are TRBV21-1 and TRBJ1-2; no DNA check was done on the table's D call, TRBD1. TRBV21-1 is a known pseudogene. The CDR3 contains 15 residues. The DNA of the CDR3 is TGTGCCAGCAGCAAGAGGGGGCAGGTGTGCGATGGCTACACCTTC. This codes for CASSKRGQVCDGYTF.

This chain links TRBV23-1 with TRBJ1-1; tentatively, D is TRBD1 (6 bases). TRBV23-1 is an open reading frame whose function is uncertain. Trimming cost V 6 bases and J 4 bases, with 24 bases left between them. The CDR3 spans 17 residues. The CDR3 loop is CASSVQVGGIRVTEAFF. In DNA form, the CDR3 reads TGCGCCAGCAGCGTACAGGTAGGGGGAATTCGCGTCACTGAAGCTTTCTTT.

The chain employs TRBV27 and TRBJ1-1; D gene uncertain. The CDR3 runs 17 residues. The V gene's germline CDR1 is MNHEY and CDR2 SMNVEV (reference sequence). V was cut by 5 bases and J by 5 bases, with 24 bases left in between. CDR3 DNA: TGTGCCAGCAGTATCACCGACACCCTATCGAGAAGGACTGAAGCTTTCTTT. It encodes CASSITDTLSRRTEAFF.

This clone was detected once. V gene TRBV6-5 combines with J gene TRBJ2-7; a weak D match, TRBD1 (5 bases). The germline V gene encodes CDR1 MNHEY and CDR2 SVGAGI. The CDR3 sequence is 14 residues long. Trimming removed 0 bases from V and 2 bases from J, with 8 bases in between. Here the CDR3 DNA reads TGTGCCAGCAGTTACTCAACAGGTCCCTACGAGCAGTACTTC. Its protein product is CASSYSTGPYEQYF.

This chain links TRBV30 with TRBJ1-3; 7 bases map to TRBD1. After removal of 4 bases from V and 0 bases from J, the junction contained 12 bases not matched to a gene. Germline CDR1 is GTSNPN and CDR2 is SVGIG (reference sequence). This CDR3 is built from 17 residues. The CDR3 nucleotides are TGTGCCTGGACTATTTATCCCAGGGGGGCCTCTGGAAACACCATATATTTT. Translating gives CAWTIYPRGASGNTIYF.

This sequence joins TRBV5-1 and TRBJ1-1; 7 nucleotides agree with TRBD1. Germline lookup yields CDR1 SGHRS and CDR2 YFSETQ. J gave up 4 bases and V 0 bases, and 6 bases lay outside the gene matches. The CDR3 length is 15 residues. This CDR3 is CASSLGGQAGTEAFF. CDR3 bases: TGCGCCAGCAGCTTGGGCGGACAGGCGGGCACTGAAGCTTTCTTT.

This clone was seen only once. This chain connects TRBV19 to TRBJ1-6, with D maybe TRBD1 (5 bases). Germline CDR1 reads LNHDA; CDR2 reads SQIVND (reference sequence). The CDR3 has 16 residues. Trimming removed 6 bases at V and 14 bases at J, with 26 bases between. DNA of the CDR3: TGTGCCAGTAGATATGCGAGATGGGGCATAACAGCAGCCCTCCACTTT. This codes for CASRYARWGITAALHF.

As for this clone: At one end the junction does not follow the germline gene, possibly because of a read error. The V gene is TRBV2, the J gene TRBJ1-6; no definite D call. This CDR3 spans 16 amino acids. Germline V CDR1 and CDR2: SNHLY, FYNNEI. The CDR3 DNA follows: TGTGCCAGCAGTGATTTGAACCCATCACACAATTTACCCCTCCACTTT. It encodes CASSDLNPSHNLPLHF.

CDR3 nucleotides: TGTGCCAGCAGCCCCCCCGGAGCCTACGAGCAGTACTTC. Amino acid sequence: CASSPPGAYEQYF. The V gene is TRBV7-9, the J gene TRBJ2-7; D remains ambiguous. The V and J ends lost 5 bases and 2 bases respectively, with 10 bases between them. From germline, CDR1 is SEHNR and CDR2 FQNEAQ (reference sequence). CDR3 length: 13 residues.

V and J are TRBV2 and TRBJ2-7, with D possibly being TRBD1 (5 bases). This CDR3 is built from 12 residues. V gave up 8 bases and J gave up 3 bases, with 11 bases separating them. The V gene's germline CDR1 is SNHLY and CDR2 FYNNEI. CDR3 nucleotide sequence: TGTGCCAGCGGTCCAGGGTTCTACGAGCAGTACTTC. Translating gives CASGPGFYEQYF.

The chain links TRBV5-4 to TRBJ2-5; TRBD2 aligns across 9 bases. The ends lost 6 bases at V and 2 bases at J; junction bases unmatched: 14. The CDR3 extends over 17 amino acids. Germline V gene data show CDR1 as SGHNT and CDR2 as YYREEE (reference sequence). As DNA, the CDR3 is TGTGCCAGCACTCGCGCTCCTGGCGGGGGGGGGCAAGAGACCCAGTACTTC. It is translated as CASTRAPGGGGQETQYF.

The gene calls are TRBV5-1 and TRBJ2-7; 9 bases align to TRBD1. The CDR3 has 18 residues. The junction had 10 bases not matched to a gene; V was cut back by 0 bases and J by 0 bases. Germline V gives CDR1 SGHRS, CDR2 YFSETQ. The CDR3 DNA sequence: TGCGCCAGCAGCTTGGCCCCCTCCGGGACAGGGACCTCCTACGAGCAGTACTTC. This gives the protein CASSLAPSGTGTSYEQYF.

A note on this clone: The sample contains more than one DNA sequence encoding this CDR3. The DNA for the CDR3 is TGCGCCAGCAGCTTGGGCACAGGGGCTAGCAATCAGCCCCAGCATTTT. Translation gives CASSLGTGASNQPQHF. V is TRBV5-1 and J is TRBJ1-5, with 7 bases aligning to TRBD1. The V and J ends lost 0 bases and 0 bases, in that order; junction bases with no gene match: 3. This CDR3 is built from 16 residues. Germline CDR1 reads SGHRS; CDR2 reads YFSETQ.

V usage is TRBV9 and J usage is TRBJ2-1; 12 nucleotides align to TRBD2. Trimming at V came to 3 bases and at J to 4 bases, leaving 2 bases not matched to a gene. The CDR3 length is 15 residues. From germline, CDR1 is SGDLS and CDR2 YYNGEE. The CDR3 nucleotides read TGTGCCAGCAGCGCTAGCGGGGGGGCGTACAATGAGCAGTTCTTC. Protein: CASSASGGAYNEQFF.

The gene calls are TRBV7-6 and TRBJ2-1; no firm D call. Germline V gene sequence: CDR1 SGHVS, CDR2 FNYEAQ. CDR3 length: 11 amino acids. Trimming shortened V by 7 bases and J by 8 bases, and 9 bases separated the two germline ends. The CDR3 is CASKLEDEQFF. DNA of the CDR3: TGTGCCAGCAAGCTCGAGGATGAGCAGTTCTTC.

This clone was observed a handful of times. Within the sample, other DNA sequences also encode this same CDR3. The chain has TRBV7-2 and TRBJ1-2, with D maybe TRBD1 (6 bases). Trimming removed 5 bases from V and 2 bases from J, with 9 bases in between. The CDR3 consists of 13 residues. From germline, CDR1 is SGHTA and CDR2 FQGNSA. CDR3 DNA: TGTGCCAGCAGCCCCGACAGGAACTATGGCTACACCTTC. Amino acid sequence: CASSPDRNYGYTF.

The chain has TRBV11-2 and TRBJ2-5; D is perhaps TRBD2 (5 bases). The CDR3 is 14 residues long. Germline V lookup: CDR1 SGHAT, CDR2 FQNNGV. V dropped 3 bases and J dropped 2 bases, with 10 bases sitting between them. Written as DNA, the CDR3 is TGTGCCAGCAGCTTGGACTGGGGTCAAGAGACCCAGTACTTC. Protein: CASSLDWGQETQYF.

The rearrangement uses TRBV6-5 and TRBJ1-2; D perhaps matches TRBD1 (5 bases). CDR1 MNHEY and CDR2 SVGAGI come from the germline V gene. This CDR3 spans 15 amino acids. V was cut by 10 bases and J by 4 bases, with 22 bases left in between. CDR3 region: CATRVTGAGSYGYTF. The CDR3 bases are TGTGCCACCAGGGTGACTGGGGCTGGCAGCTATGGCTACACCTTC.

The chain uses TRBV14 and TRBJ1-1; weak D call: TRBD1 (5 bases). Deletions cut 3 bases from V and 0 bases from J, with 11 bases between. The germline gives CDR1 SGHDN, CDR2 FVKESK. The CDR3 consists of 15 residues. The CDR3 sequence is CASSHRDRLNTEAFF. The CDR3 nucleotides are TGTGCCAGCAGCCACCGCGACAGACTGAACACTGAAGCTTTCTTT.

The V gene is TRBV6-5, the J gene TRBJ2-7; D possibly corresponds to TRBD2 (6 bases). The CDR3 has 15 residues. The germline V gene encodes CDR1 MNHEY and CDR2 SVGAGI. Trimming took 6 bases from V and 4 from J, leaving 19 bases between them. Here the CDR3 DNA reads TGTGCCAGCAGAGCGCACTCCGGGAGAAGTTACGAGCAGTACTTC. This translates into CASRAHSGRSYEQYF.

The chain combines TRBV29-1 with TRBJ1-2; a weak D match, TRBD1 (6 bases). V was pared by 4 bases and J by 4 bases, with 16 bases between. Germline lookup yields CDR1 SQVTM and CDR2 ANQGSEA. The CDR3 contains 14 residues. The CDR3 bases are TGCAGCGTTGTTAAACAGGGCGTTGGCTATGGCTACACCTTC. It encodes CSVVKQGVGYGYTF.

On this clone: Other DNA sequences in the same sample also yield this CDR3. This rearrangement joins TRBV18 to TRBJ1-5; D gene unclear. CDR3 length: 14 amino acids. Trimming removed 3 bases at V and 0 bases at J, with 6 bases between. Germline lookup yields CDR1 KGHSH and CDR2 LQKENI. CDR3 in DNA: TGTGCCAGCTCACCTGAACATAGCAATCAGCCCCAGCATTTT. Encoded protein: CASSPEHSNQPQHF.

The chain has TRBV15 and TRBJ1-5, with D possibly matching TRBD1 (6 bases). Trimming left V 2 bases short and J 1 base short, with 21 bases between. The CDR3 contains 19 residues. Looked up from germline, CDR1 is LNHNV and CDR2 is YYDKDF (reference sequence). The CDR3 coding sequence is TGTGCCACCAGCAGACCTTCTGGAGTGGCCAGGGGAAGCAATCAGCCCCAGCATTTT. Amino acids: CATSRPSGVARGSNQPQHF.